Sequencing of this T cell receptor beta chain was carried out in a study of beta chain features in type 1 diabetes. At the level of the study: Patient and healthy donor groups were alike in age, gender and cell yields.

Reverse transcribing all isolated RNA meant expressed TCRB transcripts were sequenced. Data came from immunoSEQ multiplex PCR; TCRdb stores just in-frame clones and leaves some out. This table has hundreds of thousands of clones, more than 11% appearing once. Every single donor gave one heparinised blood draw, and these averaged roughly 100 mL. Each sorted fraction was over 95% pure. V shed 2 bases, J shed 4 bases, and the junction held 6 bases outside the gene matches. The CDR3 contains 15 residues. Germline CDR1 and CDR2: GTSNPN and SVGIG (reference sequence). The specimen sequenced was naive CD4+ T cells from blood. The sequence was obtained from a man aged 30-40 years in good health. This sequence joins TRBV30 and TRBJ2-3; 10 bases map to TRBD1. The CDR3 DNA reads TGTGCCTGGAGTCCTGCGGACAGGGGGGCAGATACGCAGTATTTT. It is translated as CAWSPADRGADTQYF. The full variable domain, with the rest looked up from reference TRBV30 and TRBJ2-3, is SQTIHQWPATLVQPVGSPLSLECTVEGTSNPNLYWYRQAAGRGLQLLFYSVGIGQISSEVPQNLSASRPQDRQFILSSKKLLLSDSGFYLCAWSPADRGADTQYFGPGTRLTVL.